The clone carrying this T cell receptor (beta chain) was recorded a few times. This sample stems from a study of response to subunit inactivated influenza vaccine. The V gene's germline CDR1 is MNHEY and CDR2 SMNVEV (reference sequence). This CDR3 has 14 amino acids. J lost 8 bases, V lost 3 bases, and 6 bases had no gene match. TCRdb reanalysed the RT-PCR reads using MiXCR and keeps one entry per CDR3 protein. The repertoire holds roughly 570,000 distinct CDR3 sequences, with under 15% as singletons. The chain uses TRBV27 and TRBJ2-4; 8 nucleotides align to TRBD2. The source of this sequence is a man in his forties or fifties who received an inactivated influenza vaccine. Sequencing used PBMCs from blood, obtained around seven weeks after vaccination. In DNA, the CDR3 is TGTGCCAGCAGTTTTGCGGGTAGCGGGGACATTCAGTACTTC. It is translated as CASSFAGSGDIQYF.